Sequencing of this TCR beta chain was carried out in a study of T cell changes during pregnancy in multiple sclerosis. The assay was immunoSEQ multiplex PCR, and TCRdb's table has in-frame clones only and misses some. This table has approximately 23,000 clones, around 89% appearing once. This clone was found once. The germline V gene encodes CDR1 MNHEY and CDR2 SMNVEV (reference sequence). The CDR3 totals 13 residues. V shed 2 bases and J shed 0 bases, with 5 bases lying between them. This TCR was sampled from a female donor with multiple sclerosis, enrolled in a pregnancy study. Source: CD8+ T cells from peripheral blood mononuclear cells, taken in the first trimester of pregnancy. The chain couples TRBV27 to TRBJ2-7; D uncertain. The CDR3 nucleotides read TGTGCCAGCAGTTTAGGGCCCTCCTACGAGCAGTACTTC. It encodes CASSLGPSYEQYF.